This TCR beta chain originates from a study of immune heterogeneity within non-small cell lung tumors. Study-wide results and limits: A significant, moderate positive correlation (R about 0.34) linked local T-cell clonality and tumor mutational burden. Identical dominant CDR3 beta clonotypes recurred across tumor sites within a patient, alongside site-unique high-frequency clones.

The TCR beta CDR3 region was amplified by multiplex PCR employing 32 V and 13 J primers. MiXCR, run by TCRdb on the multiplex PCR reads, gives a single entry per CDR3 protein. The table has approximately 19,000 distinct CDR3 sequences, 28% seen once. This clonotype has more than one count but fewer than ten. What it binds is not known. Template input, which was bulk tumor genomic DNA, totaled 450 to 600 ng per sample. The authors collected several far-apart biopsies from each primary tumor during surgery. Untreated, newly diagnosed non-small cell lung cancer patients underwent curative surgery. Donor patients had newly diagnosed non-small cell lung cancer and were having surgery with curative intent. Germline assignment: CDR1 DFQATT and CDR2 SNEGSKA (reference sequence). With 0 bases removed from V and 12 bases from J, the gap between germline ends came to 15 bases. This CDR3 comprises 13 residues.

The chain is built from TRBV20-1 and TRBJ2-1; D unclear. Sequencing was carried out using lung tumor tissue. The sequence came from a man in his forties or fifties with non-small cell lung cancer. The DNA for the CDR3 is TGCAGTGCTAGAGATTTGAAGCGTCTCATGCAGTTCTTC. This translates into CSARDLKRLMQFF.